This TCR beta chain originates from a study of regulatory T cells in long-lasting Graves disease. Overall study: With positive TSH receptor antibodies and over 5 years of antithyroid drugs, Graves' disease was considered persistent.

Notes on this clonotype: Its antigen remains unidentified.

For TCR beta, libraries came from iRepertoire HTBI primers and Arm-PCR of CDR3 regions. TCRdb independently ran MiXCR on the multiplex PCR reads; one entry per CDR3 protein. There are some 440,000 distinct CDR3 sequences in the sample; about 20% occur only once, and approximately 7.8% lies in the top ten. Specified time point: persistent/refractory GD, antithyroid drugs over 5 years with positive TRAb. RNA from PBMCs was the source of the TCR library. The collection involved drawing about 8.2 milliliters of peripheral blood into EDTA tubes. CDR1 is SGHDN, CDR2 FVKESK, per germline. The length of the CDR3 is 15 residues. The V and J ends lost 6 bases and 3 bases, in that order; junction bases with no gene match: 7. Study-wide points: There were preferences for TRBV28, TRBJ1-2 and TRBJ2-5 in persistent disease. Rather than thyroid tissue, only peripheral blood underwent study.

This chain connects TRBV14 to TRBJ2-1; 8 nucleotides align to TRBD2. The sample consisted of peripheral blood mononuclear cells (PBMCs), taken when the disease was refractory, from a patient treated with antithyroid drugs. The TCR comes from a female donor with Graves disease. The CDR3 region has the DNA TGTGCCAGCAGTCGAATAGCGGGAATCTACAATGAGCAGTTCTTC. Its protein is CASSRIAGIYNEQFF.